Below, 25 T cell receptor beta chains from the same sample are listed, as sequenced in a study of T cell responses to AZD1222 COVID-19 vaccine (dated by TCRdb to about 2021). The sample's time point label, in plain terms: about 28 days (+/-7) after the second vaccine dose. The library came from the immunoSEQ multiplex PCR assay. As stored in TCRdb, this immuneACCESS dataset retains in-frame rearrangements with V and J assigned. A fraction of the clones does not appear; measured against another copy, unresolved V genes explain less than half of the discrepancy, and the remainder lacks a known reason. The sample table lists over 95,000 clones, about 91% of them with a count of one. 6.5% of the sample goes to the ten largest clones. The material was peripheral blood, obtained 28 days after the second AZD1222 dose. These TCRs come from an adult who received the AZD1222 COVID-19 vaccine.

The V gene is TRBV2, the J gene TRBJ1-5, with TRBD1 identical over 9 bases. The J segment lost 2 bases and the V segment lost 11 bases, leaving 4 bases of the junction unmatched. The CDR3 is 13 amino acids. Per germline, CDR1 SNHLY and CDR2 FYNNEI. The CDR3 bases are TGTGCCGTGACAGGGGGACGCAATCAGCCCCAGCATTTT. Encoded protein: CAVTGGRNQPQHF.

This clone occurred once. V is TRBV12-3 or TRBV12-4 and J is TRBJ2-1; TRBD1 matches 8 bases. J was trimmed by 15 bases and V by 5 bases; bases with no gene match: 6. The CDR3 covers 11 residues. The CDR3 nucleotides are TGTGCCAGCAGTCTAGGACAGGGAGCGTTCTTC. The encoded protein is CASSLGQGAFF.

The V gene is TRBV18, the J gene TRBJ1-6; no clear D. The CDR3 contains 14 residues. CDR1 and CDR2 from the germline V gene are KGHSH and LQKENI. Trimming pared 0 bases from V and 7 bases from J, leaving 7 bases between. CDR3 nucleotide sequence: TGTGCCAGCTCACCACCGCGGGGAAATTCACCCCTCCACTTT. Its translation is CASSPPRGNSPLHF.

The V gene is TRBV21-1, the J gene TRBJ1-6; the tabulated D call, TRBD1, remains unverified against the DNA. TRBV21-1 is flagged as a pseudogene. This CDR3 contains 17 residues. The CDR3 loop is CASSKRRGQRYNSPLHF. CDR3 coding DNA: TGTGCCAGCAGCAAAAGGAGGGGGCAAAGGTATAATTCACCCCTCCACTTT.

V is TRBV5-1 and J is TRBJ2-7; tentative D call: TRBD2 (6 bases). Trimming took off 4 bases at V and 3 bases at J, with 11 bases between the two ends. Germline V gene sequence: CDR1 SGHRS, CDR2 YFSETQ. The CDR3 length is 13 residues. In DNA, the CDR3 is TGCGCCAGCAGCCGGGGAGGCGACTACGAGCAGTACTTC. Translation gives CASSRGGDYEQYF.

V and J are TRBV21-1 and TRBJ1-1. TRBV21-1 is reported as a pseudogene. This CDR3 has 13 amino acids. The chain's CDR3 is CASNLDGTTEAFF. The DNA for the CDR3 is TGTGCCAGCAACCTGGATGGTACCACTGAAGCTTTCTTT.

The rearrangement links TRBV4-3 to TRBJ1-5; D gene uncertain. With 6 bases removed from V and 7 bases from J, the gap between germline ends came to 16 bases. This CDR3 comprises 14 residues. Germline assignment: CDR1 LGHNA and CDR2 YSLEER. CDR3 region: CASSTGVSGQPQHF. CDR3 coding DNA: TGCGCCAGCAGTACGGGCGTTTCGGGGCAGCCCCAGCATTTT.

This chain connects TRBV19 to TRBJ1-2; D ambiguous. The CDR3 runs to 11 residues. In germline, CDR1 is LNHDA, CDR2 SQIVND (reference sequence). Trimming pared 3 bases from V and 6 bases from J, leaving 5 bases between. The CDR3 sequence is CASSIANGYTF. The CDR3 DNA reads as TGTGCCAGTAGTATCGCCAATGGCTACACCTTC. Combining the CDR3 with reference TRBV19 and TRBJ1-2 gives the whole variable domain DGGITQSPKYLFRKEGQNVTLSCEQNLNHDAMYWYRQDPGQGLRLIYYSQIVNDFQKGDIAEGYSVSREKKESFPLTVTSAQKNPTAFYLCASSIANGYTFGSGTRLTVV.

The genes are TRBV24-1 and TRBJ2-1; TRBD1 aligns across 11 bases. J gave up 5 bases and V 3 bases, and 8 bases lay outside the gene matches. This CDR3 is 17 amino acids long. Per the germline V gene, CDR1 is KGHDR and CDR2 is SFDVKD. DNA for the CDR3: TGTGCCACCAGTGATGGCCCGGGACAGGGGGGTAACAATGAGCAGTTCTTC. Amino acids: CATSDGPGQGGNNEQFF.

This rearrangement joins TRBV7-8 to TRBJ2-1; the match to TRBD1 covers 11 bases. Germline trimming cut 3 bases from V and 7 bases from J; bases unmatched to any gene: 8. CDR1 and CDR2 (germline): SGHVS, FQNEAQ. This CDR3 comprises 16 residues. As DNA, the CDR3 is TGTGCCAGCAGCTTGAGGACAGGGGGCGGTTGGAATGAGCAGTTCTTC. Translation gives CASSLRTGGGWNEQFF.

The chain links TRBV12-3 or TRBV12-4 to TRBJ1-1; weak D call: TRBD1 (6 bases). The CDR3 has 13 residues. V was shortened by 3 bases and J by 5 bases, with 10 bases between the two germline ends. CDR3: CASSLDSGTEAFF. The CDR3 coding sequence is TGTGCCAGCAGTTTGGACAGTGGGACTGAAGCTTTCTTT.

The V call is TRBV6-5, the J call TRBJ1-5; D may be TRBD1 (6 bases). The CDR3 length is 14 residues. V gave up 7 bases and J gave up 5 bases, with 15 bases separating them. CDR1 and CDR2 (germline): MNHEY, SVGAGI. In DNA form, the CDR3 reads TGTGCCAGCACCCTATGGGGGGGCGATCAGCCCCAGCATTTT. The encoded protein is CASTLWGGDQPQHF.

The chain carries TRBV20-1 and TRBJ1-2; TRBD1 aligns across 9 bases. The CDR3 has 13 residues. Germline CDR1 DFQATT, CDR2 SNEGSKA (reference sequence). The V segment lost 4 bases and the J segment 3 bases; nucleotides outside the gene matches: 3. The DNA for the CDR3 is TGCAGTGCTAATGACAGGGGGGACTATGGCTACACCTTC. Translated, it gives CSANDRGDYGYTF.

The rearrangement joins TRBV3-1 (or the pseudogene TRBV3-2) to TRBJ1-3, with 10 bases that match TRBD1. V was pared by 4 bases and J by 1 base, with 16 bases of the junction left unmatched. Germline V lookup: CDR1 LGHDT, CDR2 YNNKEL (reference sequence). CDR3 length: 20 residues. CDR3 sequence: CASSRARAGQGTYSGNTIYF. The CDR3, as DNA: TGTGCCAGCAGCCGCGCCAGAGCGGGACAGGGGACTTATTCTGGAAACACCATATATTTT.

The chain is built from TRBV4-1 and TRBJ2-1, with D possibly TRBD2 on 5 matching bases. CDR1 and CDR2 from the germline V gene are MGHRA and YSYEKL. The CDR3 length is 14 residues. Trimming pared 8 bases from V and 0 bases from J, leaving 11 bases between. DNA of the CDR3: TGCGCCAGCTCTCGGGAAGGCTCCTACAATGAGCAGTTCTTC. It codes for CASSREGSYNEQFF.

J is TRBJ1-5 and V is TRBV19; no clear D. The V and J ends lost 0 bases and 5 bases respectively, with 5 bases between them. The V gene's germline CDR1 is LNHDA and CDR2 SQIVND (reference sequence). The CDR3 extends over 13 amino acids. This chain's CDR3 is CASSIELDQPQHF. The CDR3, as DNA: TGTGCCAGTAGTATAGAATTAGATCAGCCCCAGCATTTT.

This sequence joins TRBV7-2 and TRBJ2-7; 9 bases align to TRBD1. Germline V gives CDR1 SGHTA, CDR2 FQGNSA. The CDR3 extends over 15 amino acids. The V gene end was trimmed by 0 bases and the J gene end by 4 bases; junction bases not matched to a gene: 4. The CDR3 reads CASSLAPGQGYEQYF. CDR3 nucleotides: TGTGCCAGCAGCTTAGCCCCGGGACAGGGTTACGAGCAGTACTTC.

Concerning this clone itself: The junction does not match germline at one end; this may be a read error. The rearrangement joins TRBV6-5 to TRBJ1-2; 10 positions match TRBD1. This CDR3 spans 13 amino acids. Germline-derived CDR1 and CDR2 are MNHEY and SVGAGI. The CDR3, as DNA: TGTGCCAGCAGTTCCGGGGGACAGGGGTCATTTTACTTC. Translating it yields CASSSGGQGSFYF.

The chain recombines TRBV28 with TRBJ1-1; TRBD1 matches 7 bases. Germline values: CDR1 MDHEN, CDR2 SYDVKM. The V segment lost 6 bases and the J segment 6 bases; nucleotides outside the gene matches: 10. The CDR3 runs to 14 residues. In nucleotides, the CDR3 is TGTGCCAGCAGAACTCTAGGGGGCAACTCTGAAGCTTTCTTT. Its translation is CASRTLGGNSEAFF.

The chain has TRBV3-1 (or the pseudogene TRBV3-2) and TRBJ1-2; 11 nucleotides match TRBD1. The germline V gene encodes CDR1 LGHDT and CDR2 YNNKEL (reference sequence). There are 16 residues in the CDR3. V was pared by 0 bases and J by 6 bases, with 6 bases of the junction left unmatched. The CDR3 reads CASSQDGTGGSDGYTF. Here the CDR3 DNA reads TGTGCCAGCAGCCAAGATGGGACAGGGGGAAGTGATGGCTACACCTTC.

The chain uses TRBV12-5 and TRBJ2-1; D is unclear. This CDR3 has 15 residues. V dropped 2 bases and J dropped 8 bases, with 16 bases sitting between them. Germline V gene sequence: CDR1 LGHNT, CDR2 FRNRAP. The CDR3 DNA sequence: TGTGCTAGTGGTTTGACGCTGGGAACCCTCCATGAGCAGTTCTTC. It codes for CASGLTLGTLHEQFF.

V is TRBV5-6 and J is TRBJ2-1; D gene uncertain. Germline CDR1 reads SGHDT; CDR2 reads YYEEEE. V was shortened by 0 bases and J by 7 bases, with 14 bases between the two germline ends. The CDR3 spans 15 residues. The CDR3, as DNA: TGTGCCAGCAGCTTGGCCCAGTACCCCTGGAATGAGCAGTTCTTC. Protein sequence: CASSLAQYPWNEQFF.

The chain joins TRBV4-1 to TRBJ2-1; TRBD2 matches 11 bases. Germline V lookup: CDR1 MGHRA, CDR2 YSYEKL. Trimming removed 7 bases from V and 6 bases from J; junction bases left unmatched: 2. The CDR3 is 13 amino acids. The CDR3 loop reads CASKLAGVNEQFF. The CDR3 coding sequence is TGCGCCAGCAAACTAGCGGGGGTCAATGAGCAGTTCTTC.

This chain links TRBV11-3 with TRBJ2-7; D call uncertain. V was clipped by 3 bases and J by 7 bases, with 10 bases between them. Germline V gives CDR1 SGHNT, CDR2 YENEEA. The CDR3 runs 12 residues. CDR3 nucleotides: TGTGCCAGCAGCTTCGGGCCTGGGGAGCAGTACTTC. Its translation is CASSFGPGEQYF. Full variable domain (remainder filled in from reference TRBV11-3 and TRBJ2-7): EAGVVQSPRYKIIEKKQPVAFWCNPISGHNTLYWYLQNLGQGPELLIRYENEEAVDDSQLPKDRFSAERLKGVDSTLKIQPAELGDSAVYLCASSFGPGEQYFGPGTRLTVT.

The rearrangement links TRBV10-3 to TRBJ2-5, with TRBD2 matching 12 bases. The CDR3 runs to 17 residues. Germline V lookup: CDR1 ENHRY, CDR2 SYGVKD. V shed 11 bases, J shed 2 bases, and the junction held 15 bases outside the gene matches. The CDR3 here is CASQARLAGDLQETQYF. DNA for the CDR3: TGTGCCTCCCAAGCACGACTAGCGGGGGACCTTCAAGAGACCCAGTACTTC.